The 32 T cell receptor beta chains given below trace back to one sample, sequenced in a study of T cells in localized non-small cell lung cancer. Generated by immunoSEQ multiplex PCR, the TCRdb table keeps only in-frame clones and is missing some. The sample has 45,000 to 65,000 clones, 70% to 90% seen once. This specimen was peripheral blood, taken before any cancer treatment. The receptor set was obtained from a man between 40 and 75 years old with stage I squamous cell lung carcinoma.

To note about this clone: An end of the junction does not agree with germline; a read error may underlie this. The chain joins TRBV4-1 to TRBJ2-5; unclear D gene. Germline CDR1 reads MGHRA; CDR2 reads YSYEKL. The CDR3 contains 13 residues. In DNA, the CDR3 is TGCGCCAGCAGCCAAGATCGAGAAGATACCCAGTACTTC. This codes for CASSQDREDTQYF.

V usage is TRBV20-1 and J usage is TRBJ2-1; D is possibly TRBD2 (5 bases). This CDR3 is 11 amino acids long. Per the germline V gene, CDR1 is DFQATT and CDR2 is SNEGSKA (reference sequence). Trimming shortened V by 6 bases and J by 12 bases, and 15 bases separated the two germline ends. This CDR3 is CSAPKEVVQFF. The DNA for the CDR3 is TGCAGTGCCCCCAAGGAGGTCGTGCAGTTCTTC.

The chain uses TRBV13 and TRBJ2-1; D call uncertain. Trimming stripped 0 bases from V and 4 bases from J, with 7 bases between. CDR1 and CDR2 from the germline V gene are PRHDT and FYEKMQ (reference sequence). CDR3 length: 14 amino acids. The CDR3 protein is CASSLGGSYNEQFF. The CDR3 DNA reads TGTGCCAGCAGCTTAGGCGGGTCTTACAATGAGCAGTTCTTC.

This chain uses TRBV6-5 with TRBJ2-1, with 7 bases identical to TRBD2. The germline gives CDR1 MNHEY, CDR2 SVGAGI. Losses at the gene ends were 3 bases for V and 8 bases for J; bases not matched to a gene: 10. The CDR3 is 15 residues long. CDR3 sequence (DNA): TGTGCCAGCAGTTATCCGGGACTATTGGGCGATGAGCAGTTCTTC. Translation: CASSYPGLLGDEQFF.

This clone was observed once. This chain joins TRBV7-2 and TRBJ2-1, with 7 bases that match TRBD1. V trimming: 2 bases; J trimming: 0 bases; junction bases outside the gene matches: 7. CDR1 and CDR2 (germline): SGHTA, FQGNSA. This CDR3 region has 17 residues. The CDR3: CASSLLPGQSSYNEQFF. CDR3 sequence (DNA): TGTGCCAGCAGCTTATTACCGGGACAGAGCTCCTACAATGAGCAGTTCTTC.

The V call is TRBV5-1, the J call TRBJ2-1; 7 nucleotides line up with TRBD2. Germline V gene data show CDR1 as SGHRS and CDR2 as YFSETQ. This CDR3 is 16 amino acids long. V gave up 4 bases and J gave up 4 bases; unmatched junction bases: 11. CDR3 nucleotide sequence: TGCGCCAGCAGCCGGGACTACCGAGGAGCATACAATGAGCAGTTCTTC. Amino acid sequence: CASSRDYRGAYNEQFF.

The J gene is TRBJ1-5, the V gene TRBV19; D is unresolved. The V gene lost 0 bases and the J gene lost 4 bases, with 4 bases spanning the gap. Germline values: CDR1 LNHDA, CDR2 SQIVND (reference sequence). There are 13 residues in the CDR3. For the CDR3, the DNA is TGTGCCAGTAGTATAGAGGAGAATCAGCCCCAGCATTTT. Its translation: CASSIEENQPQHF.

The chain employs TRBV11-3 and TRBJ1-3; the D gene is possibly TRBD1 (6 bases). This CDR3 is built from 16 residues. The germline CDR1 and CDR2 sequences are SGHNT and YENEEA. The germline V and J ends were trimmed by 5 bases and 2 bases, with 16 bases remaining between them. CDR3 in DNA: TGTGCCAGCAGCGTCTCTGGCGGGGGCGCTGGAAACACCATATATTTT. It yields the protein CASSVSGGGAGNTIYF.

The CDR3 is CASSNLDRPNEQFF. CDR3 coding DNA: TGCGCCAGCAGTAACTTGGACAGGCCGAATGAGCAGTTCTTC. The rearrangement links TRBV5-1 to TRBJ2-1; 7 bases are a match to TRBD1. V gave up 5 bases and J gave up 7 bases; unmatched junction bases: 9. The CDR3 runs to 14 residues. Germline CDR1 is SGHRS and CDR2 is YFSETQ.

V gene TRBV6-5 combines with J gene TRBJ1-2; the D is unclear. V was trimmed by 4 bases and J by 8 bases, leaving 14 bases between them. The CDR3 loop spans 13 amino acids. CDR1 is MNHEY, CDR2 SVGAGI, per germline. In DNA, the CDR3 is TGTGCCAGCAGTTTAATTCGAGAGGAGGGCTACACCTTC. Its protein is CASSLIREEGYTF.

This clone was counted between two and nine times. At one end, the junction sequence differs from germline, possibly due to a read error. This chain joins TRBV30 and TRBJ1-2; D gene ambiguous. The CDR3 totals 13 residues. Germline V gene data show CDR1 as GTSNPN and CDR2 as SVGIG (reference sequence). The CDR3 DNA reads TGTGCCTGGAGTGCCACAAAGGCCCCGATACAGAGCTTC. It codes for CAWSATKAPIQSF.

The sample holds a few counts of this clone. The V call is TRBV28, the J call TRBJ2-1; D ambiguous. V lost 1 base, J lost 6 bases, and 1 base lay in between. This CDR3 is built from 11 residues. Germline CDR1 and CDR2: MDHEN and SYDVKM. The CDR3 nucleotides read TGTGCCAGCAGTTTATCCAATGAGCAGTTCTTC. This translates into CASSLSNEQFF.

The chain combines TRBV27 with TRBJ1-5, with D possibly being TRBD1 (5 bases). Germline V CDR1 and CDR2: MNHEY, SMNVEV (reference sequence). The CDR3 loop spans 13 amino acids. The V end lost 6 bases, the J end lost 5 bases, and 11 bases lay between the germline ends. CDR3 in DNA: TGTGCCAGCAGCTGGGACGAGGATCAGCCCCAGCATTTT. This encodes CASSWDEDQPQHF.

The chain joins TRBV7-6 to TRBJ2-3, with 7 bases aligning to TRBD2. CDR1 is SGHVS, CDR2 FNYEAQ, per germline. The length of the CDR3 is 16 residues. With 1 base clipped from V and 2 bases from J, the junction kept 6 bases outside the gene matches. CDR3 DNA sequence: TGTGCCAGCAGCTTAGAGGCGGGAGCGAACACAGATACGCAGTATTTT. As protein: CASSLEAGANTDTQYF.

V gene TRBV5-4 combines with J gene TRBJ2-1; 12 positions match TRBD2. V trimming: 5 bases; J trimming: 4 bases; junction bases outside the gene matches: 7. This CDR3 comprises 16 residues. Germline CDR1 is SGHNT and CDR2 is YYREEE (reference sequence). Written as DNA, the CDR3 is TGTGCCAGCAGTTTCTGGACTAGCGGGGAATACAATGAGCAGTTCTTC. It codes for CASSFWTSGEYNEQFF.

The V and J genes are TRBV5-1 and TRBJ2-3; the D gene could be TRBD1 or TRBD2 (5 bases each). The ends were cut back, 9 bases at V and 0 bases at J, with 20 bases in the middle. The CDR3 covers 16 residues. Germline V lookup: CDR1 SGHRS, CDR2 YFSETQ. CDR3 protein: CATGRGTVASTDTQYF. The CDR3 DNA reads as TGCGCCACAGGGAGAGGGACGGTCGCTAGCACAGATACGCAGTATTTT.

The rearrangement joins TRBV21-1 to TRBJ2-5; TRBD1 was called by the table and not checked on the DNA. TRBV21-1 is termed a pseudogene. This CDR3 is 12 amino acids long. Written as DNA, the CDR3 is TGTGCCAGCAGCCCCAACCAAGAGACCCAGTACTTC. This translates into CASSPNQETQYF.

V gene TRBV13 combines with J gene TRBJ2-1; 7 bases are shared with TRBD1. With V trimmed by 4 bases and J by 9 bases, 15 bases remained unmatched. The CDR3 extends over 16 amino acids. Per the germline V gene, CDR1 is PRHDT and CDR2 is FYEKMQ (reference sequence). CDR3 in DNA: TGTGCCAGCAGCTGGGGACAGACTCTAACAATCCGTGAGCAGTTCTTC. Its protein is CASSWGQTLTIREQFF. Full variable domain (outside the CDR3, taken from reference TRBV13 and TRBJ2-1): AAGVIQSPRHLIKEKRETATLKCYPIPRHDTVYWYQQGPGQDPQFLISFYEKMQSDKGSIPDRFSAQQFSDYHSELNMSSLELGDSALYFCASSWGQTLTIREQFFGPGTRLTVL.

The chain couples TRBV11-1 to TRBJ2-1; no reliable D call. Germline V gives CDR1 SGHAT, CDR2 FQDESV (reference sequence). The CDR3 is made up of 13 amino acids. Trimming removed 2 bases at V and 6 bases at J, with 8 bases between. The DNA of the CDR3 is TGTGCCAGCAGCTTATCCATCGGCAATGAGCAGTTCTTC. Amino acid sequence: CASSLSIGNEQFF.

The chain couples TRBV27 to TRBJ2-7; D may be TRBD1 or TRBD2 (6 bases each). This CDR3 spans 15 amino acids. Germline CDR1 and CDR2: MNHEY and SMNVEV (reference sequence). Trimming shortened V by 2 bases and J by 2 bases, and 13 bases separated the two germline ends. CDR3 in amino acids: CASSLSRGETYEQYF. The CDR3 nucleotides are TGTGCCAGCAGTTTAAGTAGGGGGGAAACCTACGAGCAGTACTTC.

This clone was detected only once. V usage is TRBV28 and J usage is TRBJ1-5; perhaps TRBD1 as D (5 bases). V lost 6 bases, J lost 8 bases, and 17 bases lay in between. The CDR3 extends over 14 amino acids. The germline V gene encodes CDR1 MDHEN and CDR2 SYDVKM. The CDR3 sequence: CASRQGRGWEPQHF. CDR3 DNA: TGTGCCAGCAGGCAGGGTAGGGGATGGGAGCCCCAGCATTTT. Looking up the rest from reference TRBV28 and TRBJ1-5 gives the full variable domain: DVKVTQSSRYLVKRTGEKVFLECVQDMDHENMFWYRQDPGLGLRLIYFSYDVKMKEKGDIPEGYSVSREKKERFSLILESASTNQTSMYLCASRQGRGWEPQHFGDGTRLSIL.

The chain joins TRBV7-9 to TRBJ2-5; 8 bases fit TRBD1. After removal of 5 bases from V and 5 bases from J, the junction contained 4 bases not matched to a gene. Germline values: CDR1 SEHNR, CDR2 FQNEAQ (reference sequence). The CDR3 extends over 13 amino acids. The CDR3 loop is CASSPGGWETQYF. Here the CDR3 DNA reads TGTGCCAGCAGCCCAGGGGGCTGGGAGACCCAGTACTTC.

The chain carries TRBV6-1 and TRBJ2-1; no clear D. V was pared by 2 bases and J by 12 bases, with 17 bases between. The germline CDR1 and CDR2 sequences are MNHNS and SASEGT. This CDR3 spans 14 amino acids. CDR3 bases: TGTGCCAGCAGTGAATTGTCAGGCCCCTCCCGGCAGTTCTTC. It codes for CASSELSGPSRQFF.

The chain is built from TRBV18 and TRBJ2-7; the D is unclear. The germline V gene encodes CDR1 KGHSH and CDR2 LQKENI. The CDR3 is 13 residues long. The germline V and J ends were trimmed by 0 bases and 4 bases, with 7 bases remaining between them. CDR3 sequence reads: CASSPPGTYEQYF. The DNA of the CDR3 is TGTGCCAGCTCACCACCGGGCACTTACGAGCAGTACTTC.

For the CDR3, the DNA is TGTGCCAGCAGTTACTCCCCGAGCAATCAGCCCCAGCATTTT. It translates to CASSYSPSNQPQHF. The V gene is TRBV6-5, the J gene TRBJ1-5, with D unclear. This CDR3 has 14 residues. Deletions cut 0 bases from V and 1 base from J, with 4 bases between. The germline CDR1 and CDR2 sequences are MNHEY and SVGAGI.

V gene TRBV2 combines with J gene TRBJ2-3, with 7 bases that match TRBD1. After removal of 3 bases from V and 1 base from J, the junction contained 1 base not matched to a gene. The CDR3 runs 14 residues. Germline V gene sequence: CDR1 SNHLY, CDR2 FYNNEI. Here the CDR3 reads CASSDQGGTDTQYF. The CDR3 DNA follows: TGTGCCAGCAGTGATCAGGGGGGCACAGATACGCAGTATTTT.

The V call is TRBV4-3, the J call TRBJ1-3, with D unresolved. The V gene lost 0 bases and the J gene lost 2 bases, with 14 bases spanning the gap. This CDR3 spans 17 amino acids. From germline, CDR1 is LGHNA and CDR2 YSLEER. DNA for the CDR3: TGCGCCAGCAGCCAAGATAGATCGCTTAGGGCTGGAAACACCATATATTTT. It codes for CASSQDRSLRAGNTIYF.

The chain carries TRBV5-4 and TRBJ1-1; tentatively, D is TRBD1 (6 bases). CDR3 length equals 16 residues. Trimming shortened V by 0 bases and J by 4 bases, and 16 bases separated the two germline ends. The germline V gene encodes CDR1 SGHNT and CDR2 YYREEE (reference sequence). DNA of the CDR3: TGTGCCAGCAGCTTGGGGGAGAAGGGGGACGGCACTGAAGCTTTCTTT. Its translation is CASSLGEKGDGTEAFF.

The rearrangement joins TRBV7-6 to TRBJ2-3; TRBD1 might be the D (6 bases). Germline assignment: CDR1 SGHVS and CDR2 FNYEAQ. The length of the CDR3 is 16 residues. Trimming cost V 4 bases and J 0 bases, with 14 bases left between them. CDR3 DNA: TGTGCCAGCAGCTCGTACCGGGACACTAGCACAGATACGCAGTATTTT. This codes for CASSSYRDTSTDTQYF.

This rearrangement joins TRBV12-5 to TRBJ1-2; D unclear. The length of the CDR3 is 19 residues. The germline V gene has CDR1 LGHNT and CDR2 FRNRAP. The V gene lost 6 bases and the J gene lost 8 bases, with 34 bases spanning the gap. CDR3 sequence: CASGSPHFEGFQSSRGYTF. The DNA of the CDR3 is TGTGCTAGTGGCTCTCCCCATTTTGAAGGGTTCCAATCTTCCAGGGGCTACACCTTC.

This clone was counted once. The genes are TRBV28 and TRBJ1-1; 9 bases line up with TRBD1. Trimming removed 3 bases from V and 5 bases from J; junction bases left unmatched: 4. The germline CDR1 and CDR2 sequences are MDHEN and SYDVKM. CDR3 size: 14 residues. CDR3 amino acids: CASSFTGGRTEAFF. The DNA for the CDR3 is TGTGCCAGCAGTTTTACAGGGGGCAGGACTGAAGCTTTCTTT.

The chain recombines TRBV27 with TRBJ2-3; D not resolved. The CDR3 runs to 15 residues. Trimming removed 5 bases at V and 0 bases at J, with 12 bases between. Germline CDR1 is MNHEY and CDR2 is SMNVEV (reference sequence). The CDR3 sequence is CASSPLPVSTDTQYF. The CDR3 bases are TGTGCCAGCAGTCCACTCCCGGTGAGCACAGATACGCAGTATTTT.